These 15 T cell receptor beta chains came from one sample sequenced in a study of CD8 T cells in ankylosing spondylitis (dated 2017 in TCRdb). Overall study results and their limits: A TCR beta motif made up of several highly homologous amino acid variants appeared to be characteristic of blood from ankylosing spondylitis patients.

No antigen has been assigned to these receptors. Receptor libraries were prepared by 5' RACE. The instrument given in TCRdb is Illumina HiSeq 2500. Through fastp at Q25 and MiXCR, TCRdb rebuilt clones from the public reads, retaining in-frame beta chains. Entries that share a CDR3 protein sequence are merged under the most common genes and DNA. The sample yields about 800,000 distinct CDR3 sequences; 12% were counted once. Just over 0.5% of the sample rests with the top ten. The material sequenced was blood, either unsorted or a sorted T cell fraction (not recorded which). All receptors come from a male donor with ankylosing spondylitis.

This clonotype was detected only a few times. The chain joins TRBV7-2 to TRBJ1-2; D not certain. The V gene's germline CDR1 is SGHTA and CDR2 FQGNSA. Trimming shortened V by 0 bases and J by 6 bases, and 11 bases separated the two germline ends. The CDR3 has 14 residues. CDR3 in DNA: TGTGCCAGCAGCTTAGCGAAAGGGTCCCATGGCTACACCTTC. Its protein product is CASSLAKGSHGYTF.

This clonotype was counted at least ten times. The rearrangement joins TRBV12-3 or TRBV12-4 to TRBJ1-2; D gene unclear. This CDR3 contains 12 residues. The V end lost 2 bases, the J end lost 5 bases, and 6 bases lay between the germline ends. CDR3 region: CASSLIGYGYTF. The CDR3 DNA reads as TGTGCCAGCAGTTTAATTGGGTATGGCTACACCTTC.

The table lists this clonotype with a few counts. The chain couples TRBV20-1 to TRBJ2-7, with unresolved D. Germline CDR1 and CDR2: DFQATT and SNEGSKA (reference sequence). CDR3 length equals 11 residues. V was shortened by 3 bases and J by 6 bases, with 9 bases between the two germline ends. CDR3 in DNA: TGCAGTGCTAGGTACTGGGCCGAGCAGTACTTC. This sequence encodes CSARYWAEQYF.

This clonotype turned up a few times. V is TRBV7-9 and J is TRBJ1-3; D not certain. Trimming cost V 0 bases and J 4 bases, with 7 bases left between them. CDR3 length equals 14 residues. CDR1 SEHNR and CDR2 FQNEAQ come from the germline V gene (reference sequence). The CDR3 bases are TGTGCCAGCAGCTTAGCGGCATACGGAAACACCATATATTTT. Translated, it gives CASSLAAYGNTIYF. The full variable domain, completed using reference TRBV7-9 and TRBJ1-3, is DTGVSQNPRHKITKRGQNVTFRCDPISEHNRLYWYRQTLGQGPEFLTYFQNEAQLEKSRLLSDRFSAERPKGSFSTLEIQRTEQGDSAMYLCASSLAAYGNTIYFGEGSWLTVV.

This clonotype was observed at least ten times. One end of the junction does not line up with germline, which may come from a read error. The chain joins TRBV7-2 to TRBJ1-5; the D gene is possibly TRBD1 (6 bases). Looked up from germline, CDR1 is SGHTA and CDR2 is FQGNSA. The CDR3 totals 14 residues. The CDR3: CASSLVAGDQPQHF. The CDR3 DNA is TGCGCCAGCAGCTTGGTGGCAGGGGATCAGCCCCAGCATTTT. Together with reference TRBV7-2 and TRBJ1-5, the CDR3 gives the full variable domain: GAGVSQSPSNKVTEKGKDVELRCDPISGHTALYWYRQSLGQGLEFLIYFQGNSAPDKSGLPSDRFSAERTGGSVSTLTIQRTQQEDSAVYLCASSLVAGDQPQHFGDGTRLSIL.

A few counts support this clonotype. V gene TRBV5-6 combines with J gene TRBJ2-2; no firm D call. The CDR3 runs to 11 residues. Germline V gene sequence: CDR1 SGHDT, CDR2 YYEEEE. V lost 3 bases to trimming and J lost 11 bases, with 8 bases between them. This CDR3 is CASSSALELFF. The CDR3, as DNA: TGTGCCAGCAGCTCCGCACTTGAGCTGTTTTTT.

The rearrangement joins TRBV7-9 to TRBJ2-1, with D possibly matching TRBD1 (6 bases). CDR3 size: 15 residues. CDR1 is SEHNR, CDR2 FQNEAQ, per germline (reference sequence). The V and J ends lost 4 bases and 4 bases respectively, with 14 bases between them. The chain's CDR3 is CASSSTGRGYNEQFF. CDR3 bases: TGTGCCAGCAGCTCAACAGGGAGAGGGTACAATGAGCAGTTCTTC.

The CDR3 DNA reads as TGTGCCACCTCTTCCCCGCTGAGGACTGAAGCTTTCTTT. Encoded protein: CATSSPLRTEAFF. The chain uses TRBV6-2 or TRBV6-3 and TRBJ1-1, with D unclear. Trimming shortened V by 10 bases and J by 5 bases, and 17 bases separated the two germline ends. From germline, CDR1 is MNHEY and CDR2 SVGEGT. The CDR3 runs 13 residues.

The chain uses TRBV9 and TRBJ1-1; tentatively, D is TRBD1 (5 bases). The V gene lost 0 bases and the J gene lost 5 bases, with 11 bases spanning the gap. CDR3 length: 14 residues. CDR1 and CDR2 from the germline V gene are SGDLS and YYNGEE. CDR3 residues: CASSVVRVGTEAFF. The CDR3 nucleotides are TGTGCCAGCAGCGTAGTCAGGGTCGGGACTGAAGCTTTCTTT.

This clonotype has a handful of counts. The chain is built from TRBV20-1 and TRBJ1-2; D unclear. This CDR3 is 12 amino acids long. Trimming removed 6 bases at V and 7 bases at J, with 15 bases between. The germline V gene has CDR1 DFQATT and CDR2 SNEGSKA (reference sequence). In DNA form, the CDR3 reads TGCAGTGCCGCCCGCGGAACGCCTGGCTACACCTTC. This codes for CSAARGTPGYTF.

CDR3: CASSLGGHGTEAFF. The CDR3 DNA is TGTGCCAGCAGCTTAGGGGGACATGGCACTGAAGCTTTCTTT. This rearrangement joins TRBV7-9 to TRBJ1-1; possible D gene TRBD1, 6 bases. Germline-derived CDR1 and CDR2 are SEHNR and FQNEAQ (reference sequence). The ends were cut back, 1 base at V and 4 bases at J, with 10 bases in the middle. CDR3 length: 14 residues.

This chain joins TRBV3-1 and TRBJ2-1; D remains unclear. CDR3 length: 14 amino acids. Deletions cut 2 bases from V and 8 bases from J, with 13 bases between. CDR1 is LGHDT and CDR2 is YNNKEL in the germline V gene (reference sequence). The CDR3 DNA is TGTGCCAGCAGCCAATACGGCTCCCGGGATGAGCAGTTCTTC. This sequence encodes CASSQYGSRDEQFF.

CDR3 sequence (DNA): TGTGCCATCAGTCCCTCTCTAGCGGGAGCGATCAATGAGCAGTTCTTC. Translated: CAISPSLAGAINEQFF. The chain recombines TRBV10-3 with TRBJ2-1; 10 nucleotides match TRBD2. The junction had 10 bases not matched to a gene; V was cut back by 5 bases and J by 6 bases. CDR1 is ENHRY, CDR2 SYGVKD, per germline. CDR3 size: 16 residues.

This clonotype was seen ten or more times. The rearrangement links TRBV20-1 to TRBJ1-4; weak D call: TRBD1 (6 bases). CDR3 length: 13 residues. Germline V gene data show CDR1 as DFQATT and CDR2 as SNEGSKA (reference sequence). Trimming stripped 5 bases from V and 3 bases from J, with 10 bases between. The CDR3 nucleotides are TGCAGTGCTTGGACAGCCGCTAATGAAAAACTGTTTTTT. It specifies CSAWTAANEKLFF.

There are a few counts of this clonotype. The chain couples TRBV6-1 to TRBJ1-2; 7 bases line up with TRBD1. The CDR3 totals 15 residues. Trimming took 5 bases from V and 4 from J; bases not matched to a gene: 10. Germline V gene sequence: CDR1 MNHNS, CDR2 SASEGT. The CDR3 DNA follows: TGTGCCAGCAGTCCCCAAGGGGGCGGCGGCTATGGCTACACCTTC. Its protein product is CASSPQGGGGYGYTF.